These 17 T cell receptor beta chains share one sample of origin, sequenced in a study of control samples from healthy donors and cancer patients (TCRdb year 2020). Receptor amplification or capture employed the immunoSEQ multiplex PCR assay. TCRdb provides this immuneACCESS table in a form limited to in-frame rearrangements. Some clones are lacking; in checked studies, under half of them reflect an unresolved V gene, and why the rest are absent is not known. This sample holds 65,000 to 90,000 clones; 94% were observed only once. The top ten clones comprise approximately 2.8% of the sample. Sequenced material: blood. The receptor set was obtained from a woman younger than 45 in good health.

The DNA for the CDR3 is TGTGCCAGCAGCGTAGGGGGGGCAACTAATGAAAAACTGTTTTTT. Residues: CASSVGGATNEKLFF. This chain joins TRBV9 and TRBJ1-4, with D tentatively TRBD1 (5 bases). Germline CDR1 is SGDLS and CDR2 is YYNGEE. CDR3 length equals 15 residues. V lost 0 bases, J lost 0 bases, and 6 bases lay in between.

V gene TRBV11-2 combines with J gene TRBJ1-1; no firm D call. The length of the CDR3 is 13 residues. The V gene's germline CDR1 is SGHAT and CDR2 FQNNGV. Trimming took off 2 bases at V and 5 bases at J, with 9 bases between the two ends. This CDR3 reads CASSLFRRTEAFF. CDR3 nucleotides: TGTGCCAGCAGCTTATTTAGGAGGACTGAAGCTTTCTTT. Supplemented by reference TRBV11-2 and TRBJ1-1, the full variable domain reads EAGVAQSPRYKIIEKRQSVAFWCNPISGHATLYWYQQILGQGPKLLIQFQNNGVVDDSQLPKDRFSAERLKGVDSTLKIQPAKLEDSAVYLCASSLFRRTEAFFGQGTRLTVV.

The rearrangement joins TRBV7-8 to TRBJ1-6, with D unresolved. Trimming pared 2 bases from V and 6 bases from J, leaving 11 bases between. This CDR3 has 15 residues. Germline V CDR1 and CDR2: SGHVS, FQNEAQ. CDR3 coding DNA: TGTGCCAGCAGCTTACGCGCGGCCCCTAATTCACCCCTCCACTTT. Encoded protein: CASSLRAAPNSPLHF.

The rearrangement uses TRBV15 and TRBJ1-6; the D is unclear. Trimming took off 3 bases at V and 5 bases at J, with 5 bases between the two ends. The CDR3 contains 13 residues. Germline lookup yields CDR1 LNHNV and CDR2 YYDKDF (reference sequence). CDR3 in amino acids: CATSRPDNSPLHF. CDR3 nucleotides: TGTGCCACCAGCAGGCCAGATAATTCACCCCTCCACTTT.

CDR3 in amino acids: CATLGVFSPDTQYF. The DNA for the CDR3 is TGTGCCACCCTCGGGGTTTTTAGCCCAGATACGCAGTATTTT. The chain combines TRBV2 with TRBJ2-3, with a tentative D call TRBD2 (5 bases). V was cut by 10 bases and J by 4 bases, with 18 bases left in between. This CDR3 has 14 residues. Germline V CDR1 and CDR2: SNHLY, FYNNEI.

The chain joins TRBV2 to TRBJ1-2; D is undetermined. The CDR3 is 12 amino acids. Looked up from germline, CDR1 is SNHLY and CDR2 is FYNNEI. The V gene lost 4 bases and the J gene lost 2 bases, with 5 bases spanning the gap. The CDR3 is CASSAGNYGYTF. CDR3 sequence (DNA): TGTGCCAGCAGTGCGGGGAACTATGGCTACACCTTC.

The V gene is TRBV5-1, the J gene TRBJ2-3; TRBD1 agrees at 8 bases. This CDR3 is 15 amino acids long. V shed 1 base, J shed 0 bases, and the junction held 1 base outside the gene matches. Looked up from germline, CDR1 is SGHRS and CDR2 is YFSETQ. The CDR3 nucleotides read TGCGCCAGCAGCTTGCAGGGGGCTAGCACAGATACGCAGTATTTT. Translating gives CASSLQGASTDTQYF. The whole variable domain, remainder taken from reference TRBV5-1 and TRBJ2-3, is KAGVTQTPRYLIKTRGQQVTLSCSPISGHRSVSWYQQTPGQGLQFLFEYFSETQRNKGNFPGRFSGRQFSNSRSEMNVSTLELGDSALYLCASSLQGASTDTQYFGPGTRLTVL.

The chain uses TRBV9 and TRBJ1-1; D remains ambiguous. Germline CDR1 SGDLS, CDR2 YYNGEE. The V and J ends lost 1 base and 4 bases respectively, with 8 bases between them. The CDR3 has 13 residues. CDR3 nucleotides: TGTGCCAGCAGCGTATCGGGGATCACTGAAGCTTTCTTT. Its translation is CASSVSGITEAFF.

The genes are TRBV4-2 and TRBJ2-2; D unclear. Germline V gene sequence: CDR1 LGHNA, CDR2 YNFKEQ. The CDR3 runs 13 residues. V dropped 1 base and J dropped 8 bases, with 8 bases sitting between them. DNA of the CDR3: TGTGCCAGCAGCCAAGTCTTACGGGGGGAGCTGTTTTTT. Encoded protein: CASSQVLRGELFF.

This clone occurred once. The chain carries TRBV7-2 and TRBJ2-7; maybe TRBD2 (7 bases). V gave up 3 bases and J gave up 4 bases, with 13 bases separating them. CDR3 length: 14 amino acids. Germline V CDR1 and CDR2: SGHTA, FQGNSA. In DNA form, the CDR3 reads TGTGCCAGCAGCTTGGGAGGGGGTTTTTACGAGCAGTACTTC. The encoded protein is CASSLGGGFYEQYF. The whole variable domain, filled in from reference TRBV7-2 and TRBJ2-7, reads GAGVSQSPSNKVTEKGKDVELRCDPISGHTALYWYRQSLGQGLEFLIYFQGNSAPDKSGLPSDRFSAERTGGSVSTLTIQRTQQEDSAVYLCASSLGGGFYEQYFGPGTRLTVT.

V is TRBV6-5 and J is TRBJ2-7; unclear D gene. Germline CDR1 is MNHEY and CDR2 is SVGAGI. The CDR3 has 11 residues. Deletions cut 8 bases from V and 3 bases from J, with 8 bases between. The CDR3 spells CASVDLYEQYF. CDR3 coding DNA: TGTGCCAGCGTGGACCTCTACGAGCAGTACTTC.

Comments on this clone: No DNA is shown, since the ends of the CDR3 on it are uncertain; the CDR3 is the one TCRdb lists. This sequence joins TRBV24-1 and TRBJ2-6. The CDR3 is made up of 16 amino acids, end residues included. Germline values: CDR1 KGHDR, CDR2 SFDVKD. The CDR3 protein is CAAKCYGCSGANVLTF.

V gene TRBV10-3 combines with J gene TRBJ2-5; TRBD2 might be the D (7 bases). Looked up from germline, CDR1 is ENHRY and CDR2 is SYGVKD. There are 15 residues in the CDR3. The V end lost 2 bases, the J end lost 7 bases, and 17 bases lay between the germline ends. CDR3 in DNA: TGTGCCATCAGTGAGGGGGCGGGGGCCCGAGGGACCCAGTACTTC. This encodes CAISEGAGARGTQYF.

V gene TRBV5-1 combines with J gene TRBJ2-5, with TRBD1 matching over 7 bases. V lost 7 bases and J lost 5; bases outside the gene matches: 8. CDR1 and CDR2 (germline): SGHRS, YFSETQ. The CDR3 loop spans 13 amino acids. The CDR3 DNA reads as TGCGCCAGCCGCCTGGGACAGCGGGAGACCCAGTACTTC. This codes for CASRLGQRETQYF.

The gene calls are TRBV28 and TRBJ2-1; TRBD1 matches 7 bases. The ends lost 6 bases at V and 1 base at J; junction bases unmatched: 6. Germline CDR1 MDHEN, CDR2 SYDVKM. The CDR3 is made up of 15 amino acids. The CDR3: CASRTGQASYNEQFF. CDR3 bases: TGTGCCAGCAGGACCGGACAGGCTTCCTACAATGAGCAGTTCTTC.

The chain links TRBV7-3 to TRBJ1-2, with 10 bases matching TRBD1. V trimming: 5 bases; J trimming: 6 bases; junction bases outside the gene matches: 3. This CDR3 has 13 residues. Germline V gene sequence: CDR1 SGHTA, CDR2 FQGTGA. Written as DNA, the CDR3 is TGTGCCAGCAGCCTGGGGACAGGGGATGGCTACACCTTC. Protein sequence: CASSLGTGDGYTF. Full variable domain (rest looked up from reference TRBV7-3 and TRBJ1-2): GAGVSQTPSNKVTEKGKYVELRCDPISGHTALYWYRQSLGQGPEFLIYFQGTGAADDSGLPNDRFFAVRPEGSVSTLKIQRTERGDSAVYLCASSLGTGDGYTFGSGTRLTVV.

The V call is TRBV28, the J call TRBJ1-4; D is unclear. Germline lookup yields CDR1 MDHEN and CDR2 SYDVKM. Trimming stripped 2 bases from V and 0 bases from J, with 13 bases between. CDR3 length equals 17 residues. CDR3 in amino acids: CASSLRQESTTNEKLFF. In nucleotides, the CDR3 is TGTGCCAGCAGTTTACGGCAGGAATCAACAACTAATGAAAAACTGTTTTTT.